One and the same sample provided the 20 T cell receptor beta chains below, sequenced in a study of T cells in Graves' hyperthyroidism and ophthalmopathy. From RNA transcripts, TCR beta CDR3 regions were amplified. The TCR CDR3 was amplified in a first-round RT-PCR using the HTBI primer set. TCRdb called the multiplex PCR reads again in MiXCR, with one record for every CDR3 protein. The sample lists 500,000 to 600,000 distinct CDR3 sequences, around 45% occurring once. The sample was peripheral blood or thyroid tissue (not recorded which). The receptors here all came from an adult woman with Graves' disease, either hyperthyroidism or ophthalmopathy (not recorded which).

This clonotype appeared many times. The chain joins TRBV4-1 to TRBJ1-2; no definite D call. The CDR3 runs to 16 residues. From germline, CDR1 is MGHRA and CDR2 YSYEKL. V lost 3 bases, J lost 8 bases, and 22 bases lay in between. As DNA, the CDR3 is TGCGCCAGCAGCCAGGTGCGCCGGACGGCTGCTATCGGCTACACCTTC. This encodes CASSQVRRTAAIGYTF.

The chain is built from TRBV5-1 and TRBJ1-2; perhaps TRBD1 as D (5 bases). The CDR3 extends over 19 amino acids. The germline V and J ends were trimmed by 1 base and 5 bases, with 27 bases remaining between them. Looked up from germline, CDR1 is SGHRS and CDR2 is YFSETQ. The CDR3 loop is CASSLSLTGLNTEGYGYTF. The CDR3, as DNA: TGCGCCAGCAGCTTGTCCCTAACAGGCTTGAACACTGAAGGTTATGGCTACACCTTC.

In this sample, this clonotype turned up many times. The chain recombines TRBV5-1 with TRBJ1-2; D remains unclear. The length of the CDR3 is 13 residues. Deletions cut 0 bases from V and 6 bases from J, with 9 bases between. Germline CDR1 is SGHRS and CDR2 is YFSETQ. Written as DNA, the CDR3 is TGCGCCAGCAGCTTGGACATCTCCCATGGCTACACCTTC. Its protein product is CASSLDISHGYTF. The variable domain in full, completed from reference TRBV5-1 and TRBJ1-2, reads KAGVTQTPRYLIKTRGQQVTLSCSPISGHRSVSWYQQTPGQGLQFLFEYFSETQRNKGNFPGRFSGRQFSNSRSEMNVSTLELGDSALYLCASSLDISHGYTFGSGTRLTVV.

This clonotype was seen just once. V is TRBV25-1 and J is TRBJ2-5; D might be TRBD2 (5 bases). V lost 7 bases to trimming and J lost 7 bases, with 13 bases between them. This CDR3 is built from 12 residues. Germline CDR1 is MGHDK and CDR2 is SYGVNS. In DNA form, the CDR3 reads TGTGCCAGCAAGGGCCTAGCAGGGACCCAGTACTTC. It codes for CASKGLAGTQYF.

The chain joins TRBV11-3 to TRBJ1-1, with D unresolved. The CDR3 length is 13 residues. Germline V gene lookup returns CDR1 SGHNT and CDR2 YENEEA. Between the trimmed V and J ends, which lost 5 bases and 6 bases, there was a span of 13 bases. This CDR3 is CASSVEHGAEAFF. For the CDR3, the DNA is TGTGCCAGCAGCGTTGAACATGGCGCTGAAGCTTTCTTT.

CDR3 loop: CASSLANEDTQYF. In nucleotides, the CDR3 is TGTGCCAGCAGCTTGGCCAACGAAGATACGCAGTATTTT. This chain connects TRBV5-6 to TRBJ2-3; no firm D call. Between the trimmed V and J ends, which lost 0 bases and 5 bases, there was a span of 7 bases. Germline V gene data show CDR1 as SGHDT and CDR2 as YYEEEE. CDR3 length: 13 residues.

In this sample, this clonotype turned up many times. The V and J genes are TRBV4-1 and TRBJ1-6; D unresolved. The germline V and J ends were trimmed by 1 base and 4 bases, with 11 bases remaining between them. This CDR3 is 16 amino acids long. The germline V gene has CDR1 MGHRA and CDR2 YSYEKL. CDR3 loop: CASSQVVDEYNSPLHF. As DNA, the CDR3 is TGCGCCAGCAGCCAAGTCGTAGACGAATATAATTCACCCCTCCACTTT.

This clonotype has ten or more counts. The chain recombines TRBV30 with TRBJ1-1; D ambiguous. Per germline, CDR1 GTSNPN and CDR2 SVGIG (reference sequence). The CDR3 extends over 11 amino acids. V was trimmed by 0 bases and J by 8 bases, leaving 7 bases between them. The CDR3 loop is CAWSVGGEAFF. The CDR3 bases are TGTGCCTGGAGTGTTGGAGGAGAAGCTTTCTTT.

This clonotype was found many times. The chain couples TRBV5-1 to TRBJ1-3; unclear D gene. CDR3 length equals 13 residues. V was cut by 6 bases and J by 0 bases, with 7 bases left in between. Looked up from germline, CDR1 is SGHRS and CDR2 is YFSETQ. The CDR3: CASKGVSGNTIYF. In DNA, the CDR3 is TGCGCCAGCAAGGGTGTCTCTGGAAACACCATATATTTT.

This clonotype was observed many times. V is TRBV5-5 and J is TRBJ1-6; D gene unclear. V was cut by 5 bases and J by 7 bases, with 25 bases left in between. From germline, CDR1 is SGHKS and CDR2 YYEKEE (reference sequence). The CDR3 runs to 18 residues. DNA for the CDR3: TGTGCCAGCAGGCGATTGGCGGGTGGGGAACGGACCAATTCACCCCTCCACTTT. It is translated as CASRRLAGGERTNSPLHF. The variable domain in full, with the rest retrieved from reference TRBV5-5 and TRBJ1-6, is DAGVTQSPTHLIKTRGQQVTLRCSPISGHKSVSWYQQVLGQGPQFIFQYYEKEERGRGNFPDRFSARQFPNYSSELNVNALLLGDSALYLCASRRLAGGERTNSPLHFGNGTRLTVT.

The CDR3 reads CSAKRGNSEAFF. The CDR3 coding sequence is TGCAGTGCTAAGAGGGGGAATTCTGAAGCTTTCTTT. The genes are TRBV20-1 and TRBJ1-1, with D maybe TRBD1 (6 bases). The CDR3 is 12 residues long. Trimming shortened V by 4 bases and J by 6 bases, and 12 bases separated the two germline ends. Germline CDR1 is DFQATT and CDR2 is SNEGSKA (reference sequence).

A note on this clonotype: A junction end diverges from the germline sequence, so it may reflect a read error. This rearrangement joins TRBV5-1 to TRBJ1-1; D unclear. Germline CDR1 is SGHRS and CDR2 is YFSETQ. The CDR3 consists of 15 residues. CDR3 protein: CASSLGTGTNTEAFF. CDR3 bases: TGCGCCAGCAGCTTGGGTACCGGAACGAACACCGAAGCTTTCTTT. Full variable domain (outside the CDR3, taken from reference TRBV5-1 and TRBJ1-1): KAGVTQTPRYLIKTRGQQVTLSCSPISGHRSVSWYQQTPGQGLQFLFEYFSETQRNKGNFPGRFSGRQFSNSRSEMNVSTLELGDSALYLCASSLGTGTNTEAFFGQGTRLTVV.

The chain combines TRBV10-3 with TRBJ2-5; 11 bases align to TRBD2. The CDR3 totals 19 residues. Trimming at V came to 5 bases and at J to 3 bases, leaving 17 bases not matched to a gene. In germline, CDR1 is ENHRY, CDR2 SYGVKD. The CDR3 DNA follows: TGTGCCATCAGTCCTCCGGTGGGGGCGACTAGCGGGATAGAAGAGACCCAGTACTTC. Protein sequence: CAISPPVGATSGIEETQYF.

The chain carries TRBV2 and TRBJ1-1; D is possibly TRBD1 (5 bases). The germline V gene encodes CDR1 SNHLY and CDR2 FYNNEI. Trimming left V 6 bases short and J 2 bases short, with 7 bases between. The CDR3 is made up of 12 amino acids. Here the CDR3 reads CASRGDNTEAFF. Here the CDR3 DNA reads TGTGCCAGCAGGGGGGATAACACTGAAGCTTTCTTT. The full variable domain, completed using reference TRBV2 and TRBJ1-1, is EPEVTQTPSHQVTQMGQEVILRCVPISNHLYFYWYRQILGQKVEFLVSFYNNEISEKSEIFDDQFSVERPDGSNFTLKIRSTKLEDSAMYFCASRGDNTEAFFGQGTRLTVV.

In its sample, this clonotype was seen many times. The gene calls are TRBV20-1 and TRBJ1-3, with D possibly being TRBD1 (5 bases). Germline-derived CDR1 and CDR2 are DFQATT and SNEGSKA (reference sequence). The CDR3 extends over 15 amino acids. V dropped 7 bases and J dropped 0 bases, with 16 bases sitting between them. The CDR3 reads CSVTGAADSGNTIYF. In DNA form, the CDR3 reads TGCAGTGTTACAGGCGCCGCTGACTCTGGAAACACCATATATTTT.

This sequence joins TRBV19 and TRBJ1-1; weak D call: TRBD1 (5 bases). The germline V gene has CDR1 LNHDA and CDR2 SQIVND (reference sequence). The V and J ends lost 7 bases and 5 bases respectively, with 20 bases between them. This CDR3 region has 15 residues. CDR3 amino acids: CASTPSGRDWTEAFF. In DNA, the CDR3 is TGTGCCAGTACCCCCTCGGGCAGGGATTGGACTGAAGCTTTCTTT.

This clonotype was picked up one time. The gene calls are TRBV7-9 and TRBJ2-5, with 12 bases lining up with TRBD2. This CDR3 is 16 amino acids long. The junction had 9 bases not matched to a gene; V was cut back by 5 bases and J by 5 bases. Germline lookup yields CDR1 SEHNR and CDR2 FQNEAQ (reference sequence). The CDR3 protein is CASSQDRTSGIETQYF. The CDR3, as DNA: TGTGCCAGCAGCCAAGATAGGACTAGCGGGATTGAGACCCAGTACTTC.

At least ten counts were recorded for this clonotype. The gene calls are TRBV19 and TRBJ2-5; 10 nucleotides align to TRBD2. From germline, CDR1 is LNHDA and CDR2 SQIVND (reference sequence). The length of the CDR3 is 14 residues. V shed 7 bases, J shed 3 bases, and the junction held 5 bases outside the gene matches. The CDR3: CASMNLAGEETQYF. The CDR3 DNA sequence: TGTGCCAGTATGAACCTAGCGGGAGAAGAGACCCAGTACTTC.

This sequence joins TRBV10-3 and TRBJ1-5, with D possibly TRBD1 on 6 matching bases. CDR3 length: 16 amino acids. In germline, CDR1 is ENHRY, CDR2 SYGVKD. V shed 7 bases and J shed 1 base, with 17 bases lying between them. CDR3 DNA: TGTGCCATCAAAGCGGGAGGGGGGGAGAGCAATCAGCCCCAGCATTTT. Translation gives CAIKAGGGESNQPQHF.

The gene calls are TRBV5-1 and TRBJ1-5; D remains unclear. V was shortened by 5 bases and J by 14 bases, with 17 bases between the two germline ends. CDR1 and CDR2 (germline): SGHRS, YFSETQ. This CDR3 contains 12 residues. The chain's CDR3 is CASRPAVHYEHF. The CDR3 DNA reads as TGCGCCAGCAGGCCGGCAGTTCACTACGAGCATTTT.